One sample yielded the 28 T cell receptor beta chains listed below, sequenced in a study of OX40 agonist ivuxolimab in advanced cancers. Assay: immunoSEQ multiplex PCR; the TCRdb copy retains only in-frame clones and omits some. This repertoire shows tens of thousands of clones, 85% found once; its top ten account for 48%. Specimen: CD4+ or CD8+ T cells sorted from blood, collected in a trial of the OX40 agonist ivuxolimab. The receptor set was obtained from an adult with an advanced solid tumor such as melanoma, head and neck, liver or kidney cancer.

The rearrangement links TRBV25-1 to TRBJ2-2; tentatively, D is TRBD2 (7 bases). Germline-derived CDR1 and CDR2 are MGHDK and SYGVNS. The CDR3 has 15 residues. The V end lost 9 bases, the J end lost 0 bases, and 14 bases lay between the germline ends. CDR3 amino acids: CASKRGGSNTGELFF. The CDR3 DNA is TGTGCCAGTAAGAGGGGGGGATCGAACACCGGGGAGCTGTTTTTT. Together with reference TRBV25-1 and TRBJ2-2, the CDR3 gives the full variable domain: EADIYQTPRYLVIGTGKKITLECSQTMGHDKMYWYQQDPGMELHLIHYSYGVNSTEKGDLSSESTVSRIRTEHFPLTLESARPSHTSQYLCASKRGGSNTGELFFGEGSRLTVL.

The V gene is TRBV10-3, the J gene TRBJ2-4; no clear D gene. V gave up 3 bases and J gave up 0 bases, with 3 bases separating them. CDR1 is ENHRY, CDR2 SYGVKD, per germline. This CDR3 contains 13 residues. CDR3 bases: TGTGCCATCAGTGACCTAGCCAAAAACATTCAGTACTTC. This sequence encodes CAISDLAKNIQYF.

The sample holds a few counts of this clone. The chain couples TRBV5-1 to TRBJ2-2; D is unresolved. V dropped 2 bases and J dropped 10 bases, with 9 bases sitting between them. CDR1 is SGHRS and CDR2 is YFSETQ in the germline V gene. This CDR3 comprises 12 residues. The CDR3 DNA reads as TGCGCCAGCAGCTTACCAGCAGAGGAGCTGTTTTTT. Encoded protein: CASSLPAEELFF.

The chain links TRBV5-1 to TRBJ1-2; D may be TRBD1 (5 bases). The germline V gene encodes CDR1 SGHRS and CDR2 YFSETQ. The germline V and J ends were trimmed by 0 bases and 2 bases, with 11 bases remaining between them. The CDR3 runs 15 residues. As DNA, the CDR3 is TGCGCCAGCAGCTTGGGTCAGGGCCCCAACTATGGCTACACCTTC. This translates into CASSLGQGPNYGYTF.

The chain combines TRBV27 with TRBJ1-6; 7 bases match TRBD1. Germline CDR1 reads MNHEY; CDR2 reads SMNVEV (reference sequence). V dropped 2 bases and J dropped 8; count of bases not matched to a gene: 6. The CDR3 extends over 15 amino acids. The CDR3: CASSLVTGRYSPLHF. The CDR3 bases are TGTGCCAGCAGTTTAGTGACAGGGCGTTATTCACCCCTCCACTTT.

J is TRBJ2-5 and V is TRBV4-1; D call uncertain. This CDR3 is 14 amino acids long. Germline CDR1 MGHRA, CDR2 YSYEKL. Deletions cut 4 bases from V and 5 bases from J, with 14 bases between. CDR3 DNA: TGCGCCAGCAGCCCCATTCAAGGGCCCGAGACCCAGTACTTC. Residues: CASSPIQGPETQYF.

CDR3 amino acids: CASSLTGQGQFF. The CDR3 DNA reads TGTGCCAGCAGCTTGACCGGACAGGGGCAGTTCTTC. The rearrangement joins TRBV11-2 to TRBJ2-1; 8 bases map to TRBD1. The V gene's germline CDR1 is SGHAT and CDR2 FQNNGV. J gave up 12 bases and V 3 bases, and 4 bases lay outside the gene matches. This CDR3 region has 12 residues.

In nucleotides, the CDR3 is TGTGCCAGCAGCGCTACGGGACAGGGGGCCTACGAGCAGTACTTC. It yields the protein CASSATGQGAYEQYF. This sequence joins TRBV13 and TRBJ2-7, with TRBD1 identical over 11 bases. This CDR3 comprises 15 residues. J was trimmed by 2 bases and V by 5 bases; bases with no gene match: 5. Looked up from germline, CDR1 is PRHDT and CDR2 is FYEKMQ (reference sequence).

This clone has only a few counts. V usage is TRBV6-1 and J usage is TRBJ2-7; D might be TRBD1 (5 bases). The CDR3 loop spans 15 amino acids. V shed 2 bases and J shed 4 bases, with 15 bases lying between them. CDR1 is MNHNS, CDR2 SASEGT, per germline. Here the CDR3 reads CASSEITGPLYEQYF. The DNA of the CDR3 is TGTGCCAGCAGTGAAATAACAGGACCTTTGTACGAGCAGTACTTC.

This clone has just a few counts. V usage is TRBV19 and J usage is TRBJ2-2; D unclear. V dropped 2 bases and J dropped 5 bases, with 6 bases sitting between them. Germline loops: CDR1 LNHDA, CDR2 SQIVND (reference sequence). The CDR3 covers 13 residues. The CDR3 coding sequence is TGTGCCAGTAGTATACTTGGGACCGGGGAGCTGTTTTTT. It encodes CASSILGTGELFF.

The V call is TRBV28, the J call TRBJ2-1; perhaps TRBD1 as D (5 bases). CDR3 size: 15 residues. With 8 bases removed from V and 0 bases from J, the gap between germline ends came to 14 bases. The germline V gene has CDR1 MDHEN and CDR2 SYDVKM. The CDR3 reads CASREGVSSYNEQFF. The CDR3 DNA reads TGTGCCAGCCGAGAAGGGGTGAGCTCCTACAATGAGCAGTTCTTC.

V usage is TRBV19 and J usage is TRBJ1-1; a possible D gene is TRBD1 (6 bases). Germline lookup yields CDR1 LNHDA and CDR2 SQIVND (reference sequence). The length of the CDR3 is 12 residues. V lost 5 bases to trimming and J lost 8 bases, with 12 bases between them. CDR3 coding DNA: TGTGCCAGTAGTTGGGTAGGGACAGAAGCTTTCTTT. Translation: CASSWVGTEAFF.

The chain has TRBV5-6 and TRBJ2-3, with 8 positions matching TRBD2. CDR3 length: 16 amino acids. Per the germline V gene, CDR1 is SGHDT and CDR2 is YYEEEE. The ends lost 3 bases at V and 2 bases at J; junction bases unmatched: 8. This CDR3 is CASSWGVLAATDTQYF. Written as DNA, the CDR3 is TGTGCCAGCAGCTGGGGGGTACTAGCGGCCACAGATACGCAGTATTTT.

The chain has TRBV5-4 and TRBJ1-1, with 12 bases identical to TRBD1. Germline V gene data show CDR1 as SGHNT and CDR2 as YYREEE (reference sequence). There are 14 residues in the CDR3. V was pared by 4 bases and J by 8 bases, with 6 bases of the junction left unmatched. This CDR3 reads CASSGGQGAGEAFF. CDR3 DNA: TGTGCCAGCAGCGGGGGACAGGGGGCCGGCGAAGCTTTCTTT. The full variable domain, its missing parts supplied by reference TRBV5-4 and TRBJ1-1, is ETGVTQSPTHLIKTRGQQVTLRCSSQSGHNTVSWYQQALGQGPQFIFQYYREEENGRGNFPPRFSGLQFPNYSSELNVNALELDDSALYLCASSGGQGAGEAFFGQGTRLTVV.

The chain is built from TRBV4-1 and TRBJ1-3; a possible D gene is TRBD1 (6 bases). This CDR3 comprises 15 residues. V shed 5 bases and J shed 0 bases, with 11 bases lying between them. CDR1 and CDR2 (germline): MGHRA, YSYEKL. The CDR3 DNA reads TGCGCCAGCAGCGCCCAGGGGATCTCTGGAAACACCATATATTTT. Protein product: CASSAQGISGNTIYF.

The rearrangement links TRBV4-2 to TRBJ2-7; 8 positions agree with TRBD1. V dropped 2 bases and J dropped 1; count of bases not matched to a gene: 13. The CDR3 totals 18 residues. Germline-derived CDR1 and CDR2 are LGHNA and YNFKEQ. In nucleotides, the CDR3 is TGTGCCAGCAGCCAACAGCAGGACAGGGCGGGTAGATCCTACGAGCAGTACTTC. It encodes CASSQQQDRAGRSYEQYF.

This chain links TRBV20-1 with TRBJ1-1, with TRBD1 as a possible D gene (5 bases). V lost 3 bases and J 11 bases, leaving 13 bases between the germline ends. Germline loops: CDR1 DFQATT, CDR2 SNEGSKA (reference sequence). This CDR3 has 11 amino acids. As DNA, the CDR3 is TGCAGTGCTAGGGGAGACAGTGAGGCTTTCTTT. This codes for CSARGDSEAFF.

The rearrangement joins TRBV5-6 to TRBJ1-5; tentative D call: TRBD1 (5 bases). Germline-derived CDR1 and CDR2 are SGHDT and YYEEEE. Trimming shortened V by 2 bases and J by 1 base, and 16 bases separated the two germline ends. This CDR3 contains 17 residues. The CDR3 DNA is TGTGCCAGCAGCTTCGGAGGGGCTGGGGGGAGCAATCAGCCCCAGCATTTT. As protein: CASSFGGAGGSNQPQHF. The full variable domain, rest sourced from reference TRBV5-6 and TRBJ1-5, is DAGVTQSPTHLIKTRGQQVTLRCSPKSGHDTVSWYQQALGQGPQFIFQYYEEEERQRGNFPDRFSGHQFPNYSSELNVNALLLGDSALYLCASSFGGAGGSNQPQHFGDGTRLSIL.

The genes are TRBV19 and TRBJ2-7; TRBD1 matches 9 bases. J lost 3 bases, V lost 7 bases, and 7 bases had no gene match. The V gene's germline CDR1 is LNHDA and CDR2 SQIVND (reference sequence). The CDR3 spans 14 residues. CDR3 sequence: CASTPGTGNYEQYF. CDR3 DNA: TGTGCCAGTACCCCCGGGACAGGGAACTACGAGCAGTACTTC. The full variable domain, its missing parts supplied by reference TRBV19 and TRBJ2-7, is DGGITQSPKYLFRKEGQNVTLSCEQNLNHDAMYWYRQDPGQGLRLIYYSQIVNDFQKGDIAEGYSVSREKKESFPLTVTSAQKNPTAFYLCASTPGTGNYEQYFGPGTRLTVT.

This chain connects TRBV28 to TRBJ1-1; D remains unclear. Germline loops: CDR1 MDHEN, CDR2 SYDVKM. The CDR3 contains 14 residues. V was cut by 5 bases and J by 2 bases, with 12 bases left in between. The CDR3 sequence: CASSPSPTNTEAFF. The CDR3 DNA reads as TGTGCCAGCAGTCCCTCTCCAACAAACACTGAAGCTTTCTTT.

This chain links TRBV27 with TRBJ2-2, with D perhaps TRBD1 (6 bases). The germline V gene has CDR1 MNHEY and CDR2 SMNVEV (reference sequence). CDR3 size: 16 residues. V was cut by 4 bases and J by 0 bases, with 12 bases left in between. CDR3 sequence (DNA): TGTGCCAGCAGTTGGCTCGGGACAACGAACACCGGGGAGCTGTTTTTT. It translates to CASSWLGTTNTGELFF.

The V and J genes are TRBV27 and TRBJ2-3; TRBD2 aligns across 11 bases. Germline V gene lookup returns CDR1 MNHEY and CDR2 SMNVEV (reference sequence). The CDR3 sequence is 16 residues long. The ends lost 5 bases at V and 6 bases at J; junction bases unmatched: 10. The CDR3 loop is CASSPVLAGGGDTQYF. The CDR3 region has the DNA TGTGCCAGCAGTCCAGTCCTAGCGGGGGGAGGGGATACGCAGTATTTT.

The chain recombines TRBV27 with TRBJ1-1; 10 bases line up with TRBD1. Germline V gives CDR1 MNHEY, CDR2 SMNVEV (reference sequence). Unmatched junction bases numbered 5, after V lost 5 bases and J lost 5 bases. The CDR3 runs 14 residues. The CDR3 sequence: CASSDRGRVTEAFF. CDR3 in DNA: TGTGCCAGCAGTGACAGGGGGCGTGTGACTGAAGCTTTCTTT.

This clone appeared a few times. V gene TRBV6-5 combines with J gene TRBJ2-7, with a tentative D call TRBD2 (5 bases). Trimming stripped 5 bases from V and 2 bases from J, with 16 bases between. Germline-derived CDR1 and CDR2 are MNHEY and SVGAGI. The CDR3 extends over 15 amino acids. This CDR3 is CASSIQPSGTYEQYF. The CDR3 nucleotides read TGTGCCAGCAGTATACAGCCATCCGGGACCTACGAGCAGTACTTC.

V usage is TRBV4-1 and J usage is TRBJ2-1; no definite D call. Germline V CDR1 and CDR2: MGHRA, YSYEKL. V gave up 0 bases and J gave up 0 bases, with 9 bases separating them. The length of the CDR3 is 16 residues. The CDR3 loop reads CASSQEALSSYNEQFF. The CDR3 region has the DNA TGCGCCAGCAGCCAAGAAGCGCTGAGCTCCTACAATGAGCAGTTCTTC.

The chain is built from TRBV28 and TRBJ2-6, with a possible D match to TRBD1 (6 bases). V shed 8 bases and J shed 0 bases, with 17 bases lying between them. The germline CDR1 and CDR2 sequences are MDHEN and SYDVKM. The CDR3 spans 17 residues. For the CDR3, the DNA is TGTGCCAGCGTTGGGGCAGGGGTCCTCTCTGGGGCCAACGTCCTGACTTTC. Residues: CASVGAGVLSGANVLTF.

The gene calls are TRBV2 and TRBJ2-7; D remains ambiguous. CDR1 and CDR2 (germline): SNHLY, FYNNEI. This CDR3 spans 11 amino acids. The V and J ends lost 4 bases and 9 bases respectively, with 10 bases between them. CDR3 loop: CASSAALGQYF. The CDR3 DNA sequence: TGTGCCAGCAGTGCGGCCCTAGGGCAGTACTTC.

The chain is built from TRBV9 and TRBJ2-1; D possibly corresponds to TRBD2 (6 bases). The V end lost 3 bases, the J end lost 10 bases, and 17 bases lay between the germline ends. The CDR3 extends over 14 amino acids. CDR1 and CDR2 from the germline V gene are SGDLS and YYNGEE. As DNA, the CDR3 is TGTGCCAGCAGCGCGGGCAGGGAGGCAGGCGAGCAGTTCTTC. Protein: CASSAGREAGEQFF.